This TCR beta chain comes out of a study of cytomegalovirus exposure and HLA in healthy donors. V trimming: 0 bases; J trimming: 4 bases; junction bases outside the gene matches: 6. This CDR3 has 15 residues. Germline V lookup: CDR1 SGHAT, CDR2 FQNNGV. 13 Jbeta primers and 60 Vbeta primers were used for the PCR. The table came from immunoSEQ multiplex PCR; TCRdb's copy has only in-frame clones and leaves some out. The table has more than 85,000 clones, 60% to 80% seen once; the top ten hold over 4%. This clone was seen a few times. The target antigen is unknown. Notes on the study in general: When analyzed later, the rates of TCR association showed variation by HLA locus, with DRB1 the most and HLA-C the fewest. In vitro checks showed that three CMV-associated chains really do target CMV antigens. In an earlier analysis, about 87% or about 30%: the productive usage of most TCR beta V segments.

What was sequenced was PBMCs. The chain employs TRBV11-2 and TRBJ2-7, with 7 bases identical to TRBD2. The origin of this receptor is a woman younger than 35 in good health and CMV-seropositive. In DNA, the CDR3 is TGTGCCAGCAGCTTAGACCTAGCGGAGCATTACGAGCAGTACTTC. This gives the protein CASSLDLAEHYEQYF.